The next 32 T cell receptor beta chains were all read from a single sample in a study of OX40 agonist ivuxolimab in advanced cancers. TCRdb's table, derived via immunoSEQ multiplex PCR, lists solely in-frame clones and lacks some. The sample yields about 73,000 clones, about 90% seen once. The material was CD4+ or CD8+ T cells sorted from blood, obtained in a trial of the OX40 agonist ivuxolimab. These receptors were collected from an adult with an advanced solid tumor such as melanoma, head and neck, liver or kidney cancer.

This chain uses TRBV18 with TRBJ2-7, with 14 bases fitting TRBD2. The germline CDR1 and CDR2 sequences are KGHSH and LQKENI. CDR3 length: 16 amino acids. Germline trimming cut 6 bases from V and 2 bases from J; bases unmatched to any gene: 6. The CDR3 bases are TGTGCCAGCTCCTCTGGACTAGCGGGAGGAACCTACGAGCAGTACTTC. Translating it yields CASSSGLAGGTYEQYF.

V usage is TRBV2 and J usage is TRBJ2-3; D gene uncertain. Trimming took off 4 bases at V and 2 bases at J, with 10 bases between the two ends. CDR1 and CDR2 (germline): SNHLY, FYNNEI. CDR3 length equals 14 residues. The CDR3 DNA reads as TGTGCCAGCAGTGCTCTAGTAGCCACAGATACGCAGTATTTT. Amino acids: CASSALVATDTQYF.

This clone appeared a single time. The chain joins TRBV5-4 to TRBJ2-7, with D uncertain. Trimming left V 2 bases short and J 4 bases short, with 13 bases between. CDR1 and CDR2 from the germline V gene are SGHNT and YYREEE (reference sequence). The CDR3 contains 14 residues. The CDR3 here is CASSFEASSYEQYF. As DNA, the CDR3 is TGTGCCAGCAGCTTCGAGGCATCGTCTTACGAGCAGTACTTC.

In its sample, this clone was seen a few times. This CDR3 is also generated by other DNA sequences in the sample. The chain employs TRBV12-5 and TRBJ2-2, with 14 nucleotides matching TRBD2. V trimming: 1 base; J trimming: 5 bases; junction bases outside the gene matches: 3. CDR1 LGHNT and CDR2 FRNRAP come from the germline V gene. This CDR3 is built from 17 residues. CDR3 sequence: CASGLATSGRATGELFF. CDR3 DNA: TGTGCTAGTGGTTTGGCGACTAGCGGGAGGGCAACCGGGGAGCTGTTTTTT.

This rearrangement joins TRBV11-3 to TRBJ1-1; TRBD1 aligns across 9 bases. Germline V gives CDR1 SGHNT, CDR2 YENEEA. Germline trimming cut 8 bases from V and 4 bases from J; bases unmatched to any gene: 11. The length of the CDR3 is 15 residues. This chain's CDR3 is CASDSGQGFSTEAFF. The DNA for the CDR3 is TGTGCCAGCGATTCGGGACAGGGATTTTCCACTGAAGCTTTCTTT.

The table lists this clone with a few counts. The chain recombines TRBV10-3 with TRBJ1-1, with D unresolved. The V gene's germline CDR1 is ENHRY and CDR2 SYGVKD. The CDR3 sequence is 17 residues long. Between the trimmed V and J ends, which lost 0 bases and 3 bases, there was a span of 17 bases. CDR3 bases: TGTGCCATCAGTGAGTCTAGTCAGGCAAGACGGTACACTGAAGCTTTCTTT. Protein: CAISESSQARRYTEAFF.

Here the CDR3 reads CASSLGGVNSGNTIYF. Here the CDR3 DNA reads TGTGCCAGCAGCTTAGGGGGGGTGAACTCTGGAAACACCATATATTTT. J is TRBJ1-3 and V is TRBV7-6, with D possibly matching TRBD1 (5 bases). Germline V gene lookup returns CDR1 SGHVS and CDR2 FNYEAQ. The CDR3 sequence is 16 residues long. V lost 1 base, J lost 0 bases, and 10 bases lay in between.

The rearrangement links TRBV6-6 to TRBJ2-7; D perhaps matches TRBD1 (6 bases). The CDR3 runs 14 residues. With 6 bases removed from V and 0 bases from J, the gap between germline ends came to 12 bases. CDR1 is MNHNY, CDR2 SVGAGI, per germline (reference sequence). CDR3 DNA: TGTGCCAGCAGAAATTCGGACAGCTCCTACGAGCAGTACTTC. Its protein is CASRNSDSSYEQYF.

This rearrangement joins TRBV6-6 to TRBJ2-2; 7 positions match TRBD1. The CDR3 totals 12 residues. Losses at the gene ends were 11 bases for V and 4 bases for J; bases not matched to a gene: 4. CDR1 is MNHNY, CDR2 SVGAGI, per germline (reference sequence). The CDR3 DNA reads TGTGCCGCCACAGGGGTCACCGGGGAGCTGTTTTTT. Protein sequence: CAATGVTGELFF.

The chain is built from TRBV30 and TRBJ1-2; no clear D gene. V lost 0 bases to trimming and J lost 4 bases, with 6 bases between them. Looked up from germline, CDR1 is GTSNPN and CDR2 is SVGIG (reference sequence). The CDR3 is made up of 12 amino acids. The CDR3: CAWSVPSYGYTF. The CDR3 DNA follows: TGTGCCTGGAGTGTACCCAGCTATGGCTACACCTTC.

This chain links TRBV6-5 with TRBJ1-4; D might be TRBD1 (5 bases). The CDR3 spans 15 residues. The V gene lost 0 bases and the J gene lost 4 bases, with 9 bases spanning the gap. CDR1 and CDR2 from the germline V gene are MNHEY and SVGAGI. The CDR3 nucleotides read TGTGCCAGCAGTTACTCCGGACATCTTAATGAAAAACTGTTTTTT. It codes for CASSYSGHLNEKLFF.

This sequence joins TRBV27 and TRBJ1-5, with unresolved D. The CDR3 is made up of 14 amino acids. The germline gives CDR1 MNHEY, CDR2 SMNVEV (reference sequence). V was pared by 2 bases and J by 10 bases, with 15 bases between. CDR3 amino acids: CASSLIGQALPQHF. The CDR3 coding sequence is TGTGCCAGCAGTTTAATCGGGCAGGCGCTCCCCCAGCATTTT.

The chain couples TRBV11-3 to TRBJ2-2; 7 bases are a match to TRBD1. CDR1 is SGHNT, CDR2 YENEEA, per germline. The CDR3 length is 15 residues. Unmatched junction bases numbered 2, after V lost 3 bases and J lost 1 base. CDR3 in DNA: TGTGCCAGCAGCTTTACAGGGGTGAACACCGGGGAGCTGTTTTTT. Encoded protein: CASSFTGVNTGELFF.

CDR3 DNA: TGCGCCAGCACCTGGACTAGCGCGAACACCGGGGAGCTGTTTTTT. It encodes CASTWTSANTGELFF. J is TRBJ2-2 and V is TRBV4-1, with TRBD2 matching over 9 bases. CDR1 is MGHRA and CDR2 is YSYEKL in the germline V gene. The J segment lost 0 bases and the V segment lost 7 bases, leaving 3 bases of the junction unmatched. The CDR3 spans 15 residues.

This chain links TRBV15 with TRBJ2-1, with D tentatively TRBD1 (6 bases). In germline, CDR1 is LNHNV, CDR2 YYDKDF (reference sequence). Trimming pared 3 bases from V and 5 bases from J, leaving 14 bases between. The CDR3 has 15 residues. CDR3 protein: CATSRYSGDHNEQFF. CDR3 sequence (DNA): TGTGCCACCAGCAGGTACTCAGGGGACCACAATGAGCAGTTCTTC.

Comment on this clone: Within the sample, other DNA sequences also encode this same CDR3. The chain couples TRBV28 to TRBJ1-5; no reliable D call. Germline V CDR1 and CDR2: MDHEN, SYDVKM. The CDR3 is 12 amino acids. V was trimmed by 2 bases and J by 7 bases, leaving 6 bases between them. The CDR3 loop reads CASSLVSQPQHF. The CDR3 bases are TGTGCCAGCAGTTTAGTCAGCCAGCCCCAGCATTTT. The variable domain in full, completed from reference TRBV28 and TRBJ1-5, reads DVKVTQSSRYLVKRTGEKVFLECVQDMDHENMFWYRQDPGLGLRLIYFSYDVKMKEKGDIPEGYSVSREKKERFSLILESASTNQTSMYLCASSLVSQPQHFGDGTRLSIL.

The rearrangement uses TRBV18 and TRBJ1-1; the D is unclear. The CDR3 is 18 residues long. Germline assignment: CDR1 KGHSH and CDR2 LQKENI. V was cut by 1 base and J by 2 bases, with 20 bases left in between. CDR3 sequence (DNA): TGTGCCAGCTCACCACGTTCTCCGCTCATTAAGGAAAACACTGAAGCTTTCTTT. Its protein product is CASSPRSPLIKENTEAFF.

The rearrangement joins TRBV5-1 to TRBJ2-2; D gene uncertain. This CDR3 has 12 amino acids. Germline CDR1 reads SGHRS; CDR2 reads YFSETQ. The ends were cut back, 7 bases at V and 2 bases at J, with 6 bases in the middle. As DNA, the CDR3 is TGCGCCAGCCGCGAAAACACCGGGGAGCTGTTTTTT. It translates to CASRENTGELFF.

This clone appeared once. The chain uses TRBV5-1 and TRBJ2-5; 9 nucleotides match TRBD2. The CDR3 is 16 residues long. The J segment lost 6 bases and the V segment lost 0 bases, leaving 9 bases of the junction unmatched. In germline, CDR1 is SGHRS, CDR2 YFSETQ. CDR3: CASSLAIAGALQTQYF. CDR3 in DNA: TGCGCCAGCAGCTTGGCGATAGCGGGAGCTCTTCAGACCCAGTACTTC.

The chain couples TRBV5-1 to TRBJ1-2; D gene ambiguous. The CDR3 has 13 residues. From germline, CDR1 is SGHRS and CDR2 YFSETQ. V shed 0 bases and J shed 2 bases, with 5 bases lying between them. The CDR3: CASSLGPNYGYTF. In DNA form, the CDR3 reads TGCGCCAGCAGCTTGGGTCCAAACTATGGCTACACCTTC. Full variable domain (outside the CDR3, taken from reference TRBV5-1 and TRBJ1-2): KAGVTQTPRYLIKTRGQQVTLSCSPISGHRSVSWYQQTPGQGLQFLFEYFSETQRNKGNFPGRFSGRQFSNSRSEMNVSTLELGDSALYLCASSLGPNYGYTFGSGTRLTVV.

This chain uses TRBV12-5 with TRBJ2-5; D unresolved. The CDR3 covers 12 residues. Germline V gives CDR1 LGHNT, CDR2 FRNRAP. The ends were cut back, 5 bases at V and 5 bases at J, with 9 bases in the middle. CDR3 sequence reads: CASGILFETQYF. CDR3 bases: TGTGCTAGTGGTATACTGTTCGAGACCCAGTACTTC. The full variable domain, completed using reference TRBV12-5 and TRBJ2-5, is DARVTQTPRHKVTEMGQEVTMRCQPILGHNTVFWYRQTMMQGLELLAYFRNRAPLDDSGMPKDRFSAEMPDATLATLKIQPSEPRDSAVYFCASGILFETQYFGPGTRLLVL.

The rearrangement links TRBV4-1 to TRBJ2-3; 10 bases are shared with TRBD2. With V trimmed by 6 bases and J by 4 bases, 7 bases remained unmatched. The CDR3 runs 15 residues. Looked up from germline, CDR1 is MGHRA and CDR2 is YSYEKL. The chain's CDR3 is CASRGLARGADTQYF. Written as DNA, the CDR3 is TGCGCCAGCAGGGGACTAGCGCGAGGGGCAGATACGCAGTATTTT.

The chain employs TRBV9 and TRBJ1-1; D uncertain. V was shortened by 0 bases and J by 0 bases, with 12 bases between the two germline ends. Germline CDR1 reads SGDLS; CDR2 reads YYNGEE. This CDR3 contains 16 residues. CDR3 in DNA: TGTGCCAGCAGCGTAGAGGCGTATGGGATGAACACTGAAGCTTTCTTT. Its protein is CASSVEAYGMNTEAFF. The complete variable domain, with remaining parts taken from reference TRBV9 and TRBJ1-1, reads DSGVTQTPKHLITATGQRVTLRCSPRSGDLSVYWYQQSLDQGLQFLIQYYNGEERAKGNILERFSAQQFPDLHSELNLSSLELGDSALYFCASSVEAYGMNTEAFFGQGTRLTVV.

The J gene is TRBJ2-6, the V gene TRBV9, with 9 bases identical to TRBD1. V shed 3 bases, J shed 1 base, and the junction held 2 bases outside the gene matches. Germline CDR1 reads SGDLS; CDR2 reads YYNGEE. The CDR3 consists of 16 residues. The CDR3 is CASSATGGSGANVLTF. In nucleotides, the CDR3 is TGTGCCAGCAGCGCGACAGGGGGGTCTGGGGCCAACGTCCTGACTTTC.

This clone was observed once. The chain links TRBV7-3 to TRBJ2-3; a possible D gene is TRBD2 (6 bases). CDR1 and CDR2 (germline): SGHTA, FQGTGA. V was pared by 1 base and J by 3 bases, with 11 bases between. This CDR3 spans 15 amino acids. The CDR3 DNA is TGTGCCAGCAGCTTAAGCGGGATTAGTACAGATACGCAGTATTTT. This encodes CASSLSGISTDTQYF.

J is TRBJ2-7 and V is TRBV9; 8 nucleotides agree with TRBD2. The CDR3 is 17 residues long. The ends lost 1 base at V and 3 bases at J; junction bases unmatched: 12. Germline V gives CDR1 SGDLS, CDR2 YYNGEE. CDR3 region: CASSVRVRGRTDYEQYF. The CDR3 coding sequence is TGTGCCAGCAGCGTAAGGGTTCGCGGGAGGACCGACTACGAGCAGTACTTC.

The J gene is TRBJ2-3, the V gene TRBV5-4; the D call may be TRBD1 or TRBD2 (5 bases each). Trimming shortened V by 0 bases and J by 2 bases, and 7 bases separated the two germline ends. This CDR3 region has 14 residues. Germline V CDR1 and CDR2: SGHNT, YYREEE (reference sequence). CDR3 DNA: TGTGCCAGCAGCTTGGGGGGGACCACAGATACGCAGTATTTT. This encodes CASSLGGTTDTQYF.

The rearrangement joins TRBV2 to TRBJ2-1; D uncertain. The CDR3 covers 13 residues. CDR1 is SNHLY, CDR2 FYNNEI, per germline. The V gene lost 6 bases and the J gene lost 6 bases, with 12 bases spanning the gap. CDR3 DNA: TGTGCCAGCAGCAAGGAGCCAGGCAATGAGCAGTTCTTC. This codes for CASSKEPGNEQFF.

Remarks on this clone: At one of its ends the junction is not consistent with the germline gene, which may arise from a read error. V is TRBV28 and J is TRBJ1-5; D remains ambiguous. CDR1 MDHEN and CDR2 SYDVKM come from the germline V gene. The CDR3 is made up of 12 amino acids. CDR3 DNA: TGTGCCAGCAGTTTACCGGGCCTGGGCTTCAATTTT. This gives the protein CASSLPGLGFNF.

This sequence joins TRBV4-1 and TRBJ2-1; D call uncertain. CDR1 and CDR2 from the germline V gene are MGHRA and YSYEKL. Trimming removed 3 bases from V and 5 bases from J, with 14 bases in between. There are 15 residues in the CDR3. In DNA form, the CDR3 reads TGCGCCAGCAGCCATTACCCTGTCCCCCACAATGAGCAGTTCTTC. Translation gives CASSHYPVPHNEQFF.

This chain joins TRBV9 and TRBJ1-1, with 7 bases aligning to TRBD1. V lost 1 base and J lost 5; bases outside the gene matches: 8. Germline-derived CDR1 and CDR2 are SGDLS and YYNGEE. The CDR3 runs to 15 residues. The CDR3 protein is CASSVLAGGITEAFF. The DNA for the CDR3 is TGTGCCAGCAGCGTACTAGCAGGGGGGATTACTGAAGCTTTCTTT.

The CDR3, as DNA: TGTGCCAGCAGTTACGGGGGAGTAGCTAACAACTACGAGCAGTACTTC. This encodes CASSYGGVANNYEQYF. V and J are TRBV6-5 and TRBJ2-7, with D possibly being TRBD1 or TRBD2 (5 bases each). Germline V CDR1 and CDR2: MNHEY, SVGAGI. Trimming shortened V by 2 bases and J by 3 bases, and 17 bases separated the two germline ends. The CDR3 extends over 16 amino acids.